This entry lists 15 T cell receptor beta chains sequenced from one sample in a study of regulatory T cells in long-lasting Graves disease (dated by TCRdb to the early 2020s). Preparation of the library involved multiplex PCR. Sequencing was carried out with an Illumina HiSeq 4000. To build TCR beta libraries, CDR3 regions were amplified by Arm-PCR using iRepertoire HTBI primers. Using fastp at Q25 and MiXCR, TCRdb reprocessed the public reads and kept productive beta chains. Rows are combined by CDR3 protein, so each entry shows the most common genes and DNA. A total of 530,000 or so distinct CDR3 sequences appear in this sample, about 16% of them only once. The ten biggest clones cover 9.5% to 15% of the sample. According to the study, the label for this sample's time point signals: newly diagnosed GD, antithyroid drugs for less than 3 months. For both TCR sequencing and RNA sequencing, RNA was extracted from PBMCs using TRIzol.

The data also belong to a second study, concerning T cells in Graves' hyperthyroidism and ophthalmopathy.

The specimen comprised peripheral blood mononuclear cells (PBMCs), sampled at new diagnosis, from a patient treated with antithyroid drugs. Receptors originate from a young man with Graves disease. Donor details come from another sample of the same person, matched by shared clones.

In its sample, this clonotype was seen a few times. This rearrangement joins TRBV24-1 to TRBJ2-3; the D is unclear. The germline gives CDR1 KGHDR, CDR2 SFDVKD. Trimming removed 4 bases at V and 6 bases at J, with 7 bases between. The CDR3 loop spans 12 amino acids. The CDR3, as DNA: TGTGCCACCAGTGAGTATTCGGATACGCAGTATTTT. Translation: CATSEYSDTQYF.

This chain joins TRBV3-1 and TRBJ2-7; no definite D call. V was trimmed by 3 bases and J by 6 bases, leaving 9 bases between them. The germline V gene has CDR1 LGHDT and CDR2 YNNKEL (reference sequence). The CDR3 consists of 12 residues. The CDR3 sequence is CASSHSQSEQYF. In nucleotides, the CDR3 is TGTGCCAGCAGCCACTCTCAGAGCGAGCAGTACTTC.

The V gene is TRBV12-3 or TRBV12-4, the J gene TRBJ2-7; TRBD2 aligns across 12 bases. This CDR3 contains 16 residues. The trim removed 8 bases at V and 4 bases at J, leaving 12 bases unmatched. CDR3 loop: CASGDSGLAGPYEQYF. CDR3 sequence (DNA): TGTGCCAGCGGAGATTCGGGACTAGCGGGCCCATACGAGCAGTACTTC.

This clonotype appeared a few times. The chain links TRBV2 to TRBJ2-4; D unclear. V was shortened by 4 bases and J by 0 bases, with 13 bases between the two germline ends. The V gene's germline CDR1 is SNHLY and CDR2 FYNNEI. This CDR3 region has 16 residues. This chain's CDR3 is CASSGGVSLAKNIQYF. Here the CDR3 DNA reads TGTGCCAGCAGTGGTGGGGTATCACTAGCCAAAAACATTCAGTACTTC. Full variable domain (rest looked up from reference TRBV2 and TRBJ2-4): EPEVTQTPSHQVTQMGQEVILRCVPISNHLYFYWYRQILGQKVEFLVSFYNNEISEKSEIFDDQFSVERPDGSNFTLKIRSTKLEDSAMYFCASSGGVSLAKNIQYFGAGTRLSVL.

The table lists this clonotype with many counts. The V call is TRBV12-3 or TRBV12-4, the J call TRBJ2-7; TRBD2 matches at 11 bases. The CDR3 runs to 14 residues. J lost 6 bases, V lost 6 bases, and 7 bases had no gene match. CDR3 DNA: TGTGCCAGCAGCATTAGCGGGAGGGCGTCCGAGCAGTACTTC. Encoded protein: CASSISGRASEQYF.

This clonotype has at least ten counts. This chain connects TRBV7-9 to TRBJ2-3; 8 bases agree with TRBD2. Losses at the gene ends were 10 bases for V and 1 base for J; bases not matched to a gene: 7. CDR1 and CDR2 (germline): SEHNR, FQNEAQ (reference sequence). The CDR3 has 14 amino acids. CDR3 sequence reads: CATPSTSGTDTQYF. CDR3 sequence (DNA): TGTGCCACCCCGTCGACTAGCGGCACAGATACGCAGTATTTT.

The sample holds many counts of this clonotype. J is TRBJ1-2 and V is TRBV12-3 or TRBV12-4; D might be TRBD1 (6 bases). V shed 5 bases and J shed 5 bases, with 15 bases lying between them. The CDR3 covers 14 residues. The CDR3 nucleotides read TGTGCCAGCAGTATGTACAGGGATGGATATGGCTACACCTTC. Residues: CASSMYRDGYGYTF.

V gene TRBV30 combines with J gene TRBJ1-6, with TRBD1 matching 7 bases. Trimming removed 1 base from V and 14 bases from J; junction bases left unmatched: 8. Germline lookup yields CDR1 GTSNPN and CDR2 SVGIG (reference sequence). The CDR3 length is 13 residues. CDR3 coding DNA: TGTGCCTGGAGTGGGACAGGAGAATTCACCCTCCACTTT. It specifies CAWSGTGEFTLHF.

The chain recombines TRBV3-1 with TRBJ1-5; 10 bases align to TRBD1. Germline-derived CDR1 and CDR2 are LGHDT and YNNKEL (reference sequence). J gave up 6 bases and V 4 bases, and 6 bases lay outside the gene matches. The CDR3 length is 15 residues. The CDR3 bases are TGTGCCAGCAGCCGCGGACAGGGGGTAGTTCAGCCCCAGCATTTT. This codes for CASSRGQGVVQPQHF.

Only one count was recorded for this clonotype. The J gene is TRBJ2-6, the V gene TRBV20-1, with D unresolved. The germline V gene has CDR1 DFQATT and CDR2 SNEGSKA (reference sequence). This CDR3 spans 16 amino acids. With 3 bases removed from V and 0 bases from J, the gap between germline ends came to 12 bases. The CDR3 sequence: CSASFPRPSGANVLTF. Here the CDR3 DNA reads TGCAGTGCTAGCTTCCCGCGGCCCTCTGGGGCCAACGTCCTGACTTTC.

This clonotype was picked up many times. This sequence joins TRBV12-3 or TRBV12-4 and TRBJ2-5; D ambiguous. There are 14 residues in the CDR3. Trimming shortened V by 6 bases and J by 3 bases, and 14 bases separated the two germline ends. The CDR3, as DNA: TGTGCCAGCAGCCCCTTGGGGAAAGAAGAGACCCAGTACTTC. Translation: CASSPLGKEETQYF.

Regarding this clonotype: A much larger clonotype is one base distant, so this may be a read error. The gene calls are TRBV30 and TRBJ2-2, with 11 nucleotides matching TRBD1. This CDR3 comprises 14 residues. V was clipped by 5 bases and J by 5 bases; unmatched bases: 4. Germline assignment: CDR1 GTSNPN and CDR2 SVGIG (reference sequence). The CDR3 here is CAWCRDRGTGELFF. The CDR3 DNA reads as TGTGCCTGGTGCCGGGACAGGGGGACCGGGGAGCTGTTTTTT.

This clonotype has just a few counts. The rearrangement links TRBV5-1 to TRBJ2-7, with D hard to call. Trimming shortened V by 2 bases and J by 3 bases, and 12 bases separated the two germline ends. CDR1 SGHRS and CDR2 YFSETQ come from the germline V gene. The CDR3 extends over 14 amino acids. The CDR3 DNA follows: TGCGCCAGCAGCTTCGACTCCCCTAACTACGAGCAGTACTTC. It codes for CASSFDSPNYEQYF.

The J gene is TRBJ2-3, the V gene TRBV19; D remains unclear. Between the trimmed V and J ends, which lost 0 bases and 1 base, there was a span of 5 bases. This CDR3 comprises 14 residues. Germline V gene sequence: CDR1 LNHDA, CDR2 SQIVND (reference sequence). CDR3 protein: CASSIDPGTDTQYF. CDR3 DNA sequence: TGTGCCAGTAGTATAGACCCTGGCACAGATACGCAGTATTTT.

In this sample, this clonotype turned up many times. The genes are TRBV2 and TRBJ2-5, with 9 bases identical to TRBD2. The CDR3 loop spans 16 amino acids. The germline gives CDR1 SNHLY, CDR2 FYNNEI. The V segment lost 6 bases and the J segment 3 bases; nucleotides outside the gene matches: 11. This CDR3 reads CASRRGLLAGEETQYF. The CDR3 bases are TGTGCCAGCAGGCGTGGGTTACTAGCGGGCGAAGAGACCCAGTACTTC. Full variable domain (rest looked up from reference TRBV2 and TRBJ2-5): EPEVTQTPSHQVTQMGQEVILRCVPISNHLYFYWYRQILGQKVEFLVSFYNNEISEKSEIFDDQFSVERPDGSNFTLKIRSTKLEDSAMYFCASRRGLLAGEETQYFGPGTRLLVL.